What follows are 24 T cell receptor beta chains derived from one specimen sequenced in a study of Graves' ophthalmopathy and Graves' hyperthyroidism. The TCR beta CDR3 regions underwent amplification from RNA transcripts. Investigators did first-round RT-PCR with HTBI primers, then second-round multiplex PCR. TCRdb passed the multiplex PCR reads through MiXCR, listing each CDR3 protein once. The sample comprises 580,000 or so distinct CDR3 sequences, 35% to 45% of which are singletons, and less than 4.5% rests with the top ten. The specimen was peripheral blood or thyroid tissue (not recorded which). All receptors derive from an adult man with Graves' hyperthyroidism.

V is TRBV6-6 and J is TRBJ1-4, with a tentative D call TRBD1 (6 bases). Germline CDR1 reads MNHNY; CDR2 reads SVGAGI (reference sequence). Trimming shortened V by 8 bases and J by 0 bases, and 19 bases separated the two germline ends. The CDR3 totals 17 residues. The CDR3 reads CASRERGDLATNEKLFF. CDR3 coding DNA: TGTGCCAGCCGGGAAAGGGGGGACCTAGCAACTAATGAAAAACTGTTTTTT.

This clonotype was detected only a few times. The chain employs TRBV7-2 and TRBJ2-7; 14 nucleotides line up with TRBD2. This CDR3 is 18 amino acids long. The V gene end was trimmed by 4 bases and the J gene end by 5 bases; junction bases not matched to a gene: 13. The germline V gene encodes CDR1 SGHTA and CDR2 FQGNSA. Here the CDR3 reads CASSSGTSGRHGRHEQYF. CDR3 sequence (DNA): TGTGCCAGCAGCTCCGGGACTAGCGGGAGACATGGGAGACACGAGCAGTACTTC.

CDR3 DNA sequence: TGTGCCAGCAGCCAAGCGGCCACTGAAGCTTTCTTT. Its protein product is CASSQAATEAFF. This chain uses TRBV7-9 with TRBJ1-1; D is ambiguous. Germline V gene data show CDR1 as SEHNR and CDR2 as FQNEAQ (reference sequence). The length of the CDR3 is 12 residues. V was cut by 5 bases and J by 4 bases, with 8 bases left in between.

CDR3 protein: CASSPGQVDTGGTEAFF. Here the CDR3 DNA reads TGCGCCAGCAGCCCTGGACAGGTGGACACCGGGGGCACTGAAGCTTTCTTT. This chain links TRBV5-1 with TRBJ1-1; TRBD1 matches at 7 bases. The ends lost 4 bases at V and 4 bases at J; junction bases unmatched: 16. The CDR3 contains 17 residues. Germline V gives CDR1 SGHRS, CDR2 YFSETQ.

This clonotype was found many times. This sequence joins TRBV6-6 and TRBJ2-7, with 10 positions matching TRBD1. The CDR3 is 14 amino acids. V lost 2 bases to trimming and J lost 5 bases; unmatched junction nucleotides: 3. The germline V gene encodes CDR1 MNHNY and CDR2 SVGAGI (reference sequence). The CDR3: CASSYPDRGHEQYF. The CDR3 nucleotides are TGTGCCAGCAGTTACCCAGACAGGGGGCACGAGCAGTACTTC.

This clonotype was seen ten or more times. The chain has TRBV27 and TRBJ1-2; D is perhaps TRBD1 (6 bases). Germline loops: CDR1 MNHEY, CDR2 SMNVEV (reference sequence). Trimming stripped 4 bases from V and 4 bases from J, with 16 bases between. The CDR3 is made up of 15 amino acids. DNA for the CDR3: TGTGCCAGCAGTTCCCCGTTGACAGGTCGCTATGGCTACACCTTC. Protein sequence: CASSSPLTGRYGYTF.

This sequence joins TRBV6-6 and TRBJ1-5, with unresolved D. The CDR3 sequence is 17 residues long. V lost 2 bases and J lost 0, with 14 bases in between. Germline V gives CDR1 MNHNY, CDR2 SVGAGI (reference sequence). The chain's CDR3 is CASSYEQSPFSNQPQHF. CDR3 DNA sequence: TGTGCCAGCAGTTACGAACAGTCGCCCTTTAGCAATCAGCCCCAGCATTTT.

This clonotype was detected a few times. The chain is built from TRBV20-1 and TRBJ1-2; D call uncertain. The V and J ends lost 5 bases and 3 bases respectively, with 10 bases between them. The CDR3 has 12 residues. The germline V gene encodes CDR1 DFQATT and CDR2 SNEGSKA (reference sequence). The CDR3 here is CSASLWDYGYTF. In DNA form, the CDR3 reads TGCAGTGCTTCTCTCTGGGACTATGGCTACACCTTC.

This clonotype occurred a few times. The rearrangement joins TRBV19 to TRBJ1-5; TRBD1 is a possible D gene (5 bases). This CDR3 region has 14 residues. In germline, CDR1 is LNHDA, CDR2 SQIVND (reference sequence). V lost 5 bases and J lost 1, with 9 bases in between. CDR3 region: CASSYRQSNQPQHF. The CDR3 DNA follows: TGTGCCAGTAGTTATCGACAGAGCAATCAGCCCCAGCATTTT.

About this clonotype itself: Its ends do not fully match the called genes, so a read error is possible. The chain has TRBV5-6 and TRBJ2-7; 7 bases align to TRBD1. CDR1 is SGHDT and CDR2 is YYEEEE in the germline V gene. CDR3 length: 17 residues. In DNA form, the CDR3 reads TGTGCCAGCAGCAGCAAAACAGGGGTCGAAATGGTCTACAAGCAGTACTTC. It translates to CASSSKTGVEMVYKQYF.

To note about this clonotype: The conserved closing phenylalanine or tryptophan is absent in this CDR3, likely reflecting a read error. The CDR3 nucleotides read TGTGCCAGCAGCTCGTTCCAGGGATACGAGCAGTACCTC. It codes for CASSSFQGYEQYL. This chain joins TRBV7-2 and TRBJ2-7, with D possibly being TRBD1 (5 bases). Germline CDR1 SGHTA, CDR2 FQGNSA. The germline V and J ends were trimmed by 4 bases and 4 bases, with 11 bases remaining between them. The CDR3 totals 13 residues.

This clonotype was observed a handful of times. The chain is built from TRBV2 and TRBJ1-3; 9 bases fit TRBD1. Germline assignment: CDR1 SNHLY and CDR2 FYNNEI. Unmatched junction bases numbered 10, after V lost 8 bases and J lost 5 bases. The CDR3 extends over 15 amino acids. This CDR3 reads CASSPGTGRRNTIYF. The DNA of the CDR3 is TGTGCCAGCTCACCCGGGACAGGGCGACGAAACACCATATATTTT.

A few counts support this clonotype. The CDR3 bases are TGTGCCAGCAGTTTAGCGAAGTGGGAATGGAACCAAGAGACCCAGTACTTC. It yields the protein CASSLAKWEWNQETQYF. This chain uses TRBV12-3 or TRBV12-4 with TRBJ2-5; D not certain. Trimming took off 0 bases at V and 0 bases at J, with 14 bases between the two ends. The CDR3 sequence is 17 residues long.

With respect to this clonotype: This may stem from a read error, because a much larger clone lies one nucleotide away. The CDR3 DNA reads as TGTGCCGGCAGCGCCCGGGACAGGGGGGAAGGGGCTTTCTTT. This translates into CAGSARDRGEGAFF. This rearrangement joins TRBV7-9 to TRBJ1-1, with 11 nucleotides matching TRBD1. The germline V gene has CDR1 SEHNR and CDR2 FQNEAQ (reference sequence). The CDR3 consists of 14 residues.

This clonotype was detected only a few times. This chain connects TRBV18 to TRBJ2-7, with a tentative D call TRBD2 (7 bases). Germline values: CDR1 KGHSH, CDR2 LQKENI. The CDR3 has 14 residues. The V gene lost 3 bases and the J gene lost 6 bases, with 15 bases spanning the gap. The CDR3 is CASSPSGGGGEQYF. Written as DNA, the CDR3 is TGTGCCAGCTCACCGAGTGGGGGGGGCGGCGAGCAGTACTTC.

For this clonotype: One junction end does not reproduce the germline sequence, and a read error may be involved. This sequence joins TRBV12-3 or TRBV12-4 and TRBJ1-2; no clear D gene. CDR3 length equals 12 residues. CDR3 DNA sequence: TGTGCCAACAGTTTATGGGGAGAAGGCTACACCTTC. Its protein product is CANSLWGEGYTF.

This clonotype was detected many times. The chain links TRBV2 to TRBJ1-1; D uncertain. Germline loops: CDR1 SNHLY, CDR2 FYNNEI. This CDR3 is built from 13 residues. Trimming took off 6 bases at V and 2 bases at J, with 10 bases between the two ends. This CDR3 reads CASRFRRNTEAFF. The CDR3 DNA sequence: TGTGCCAGCAGATTTAGACGTAACACTGAAGCTTTCTTT. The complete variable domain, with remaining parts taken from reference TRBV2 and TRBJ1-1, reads EPEVTQTPSHQVTQMGQEVILRCVPISNHLYFYWYRQILGQKVEFLVSFYNNEISEKSEIFDDQFSVERPDGSNFTLKIRSTKLEDSAMYFCASRFRRNTEAFFGQGTRLTVV.

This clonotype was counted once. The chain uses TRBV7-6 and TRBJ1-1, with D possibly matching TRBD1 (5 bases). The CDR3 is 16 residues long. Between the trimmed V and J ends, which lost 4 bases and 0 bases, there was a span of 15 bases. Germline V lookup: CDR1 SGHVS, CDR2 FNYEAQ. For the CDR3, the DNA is TGTGCCAGCAGCTCATCCGGGACGGAAATGAACACTGAAGCTTTCTTT. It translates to CASSSSGTEMNTEAFF. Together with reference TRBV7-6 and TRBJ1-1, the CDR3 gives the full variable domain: GAGVSQSPRYKVTKRGQDVALRCDPISGHVSLYWYRQALGQGPEFLTYFNYEAQQDKSGLPNDRFSAERPEGSISTLTIQRTEQRDSAMYRCASSSSGTEMNTEAFFGQGTRLTVV.

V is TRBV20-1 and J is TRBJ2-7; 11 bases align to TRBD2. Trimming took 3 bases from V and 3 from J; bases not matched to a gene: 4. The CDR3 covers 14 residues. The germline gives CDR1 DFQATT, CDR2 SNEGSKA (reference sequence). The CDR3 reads CSARDGTSGYEQYF. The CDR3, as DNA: TGCAGTGCTAGGGATGGGACTAGCGGCTACGAGCAGTACTTC.

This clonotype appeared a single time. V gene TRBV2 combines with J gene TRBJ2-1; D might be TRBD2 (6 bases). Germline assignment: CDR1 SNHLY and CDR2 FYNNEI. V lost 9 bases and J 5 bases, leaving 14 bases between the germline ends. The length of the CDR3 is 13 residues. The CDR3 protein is CASERLANNEQFF. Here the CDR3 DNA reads TGTGCCAGTGAACGGCTAGCGAACAATGAGCAGTTCTTC.

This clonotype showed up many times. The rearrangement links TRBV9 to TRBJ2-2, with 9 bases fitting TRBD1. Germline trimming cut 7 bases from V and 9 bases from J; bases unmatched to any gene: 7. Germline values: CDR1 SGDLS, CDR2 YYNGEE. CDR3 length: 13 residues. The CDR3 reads CASGGTGMRELFF. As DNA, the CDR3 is TGTGCCAGCGGGGGGACAGGGATGAGGGAGCTGTTTTTT.

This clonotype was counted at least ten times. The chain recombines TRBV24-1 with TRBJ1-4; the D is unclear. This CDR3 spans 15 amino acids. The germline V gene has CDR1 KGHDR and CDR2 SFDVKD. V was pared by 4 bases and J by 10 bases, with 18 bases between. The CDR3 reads CATSDRREPGGKLFF. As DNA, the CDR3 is TGTGCCACCAGTGACCGGCGGGAGCCCGGCGGAAAACTGTTTTTT.

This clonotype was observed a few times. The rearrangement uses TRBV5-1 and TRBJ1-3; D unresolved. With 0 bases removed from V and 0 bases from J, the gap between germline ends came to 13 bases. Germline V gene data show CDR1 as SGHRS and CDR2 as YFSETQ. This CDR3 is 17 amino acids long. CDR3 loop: CASSLAGQRSSGNTIYF. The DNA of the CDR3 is TGCGCCAGCAGCTTGGCCGGGCAACGGAGCTCTGGAAACACCATATATTTT.

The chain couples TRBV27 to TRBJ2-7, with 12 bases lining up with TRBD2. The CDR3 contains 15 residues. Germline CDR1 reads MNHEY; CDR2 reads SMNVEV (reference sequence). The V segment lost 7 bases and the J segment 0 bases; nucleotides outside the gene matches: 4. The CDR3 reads CASKLTSGGSYEQYF. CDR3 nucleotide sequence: TGTGCCAGCAAGTTGACTAGCGGGGGCTCCTACGAGCAGTACTTC.